This is a list of T cell receptor beta chains from one sample in a study of cytomegalovirus exposure and HLA in healthy donors. The protocol was immunoSEQ multiplex PCR, while the TCRdb copy is restricted to in-frame clones and leaves out a portion. The sample records 150,000 to 200,000 clones, approximately 88% being singletons. The specimen sequenced was PBMCs. The source of these receptors is a boy aged 10-17 years in good health and CMV-seronegative. CDR3s include the opening cysteine and the closing phenylalanine or tryptophan. A D gene is named only where the DNA matches it firmly. Rows may omit the clone size; those that give it use once, few, many or a size class.

D	V	J	size	CDR3	DNA
-	TRBV6-5	TRBJ2-1	-	CASAPTSLEDEQFF	TGTGCCAGCGCCCCGACTAGTCTCGAGGATGAGCAGTTCTTC
-	TRBV29-1	TRBJ2-1	-	CSVVAGGTNEQFF	TGCAGCGTTGTAGCTGGCGGGACCAATGAGCAGTTCTTC
-	TRBV6-5	TRBJ2-5	-	CASKQGRSETQYF	TGTGCCAGCAAGCAGGGGCGATCGGAGACCCAGTACTTC
TRBD2	TRBV5-6	TRBJ2-7	-	CASSPDTSVYEQYF	TGTGCCAGCAGCCCAGACACTAGCGTCTACGAGCAGTACTTC
-	TRBV27	TRBJ2-1	-	CASSLYSVSSYNEQFF	TGTGCCAGCAGTTTATATTCAGTCAGCTCCTACAATGAGCAGTTCTTC
-	TRBV11-2	TRBJ2-2	-	CASRGRTGNTGELFF	TGTGCCAGCAGGGGGAGGACAGGGAACACCGGGGAGCTGTTTTTT
-	TRBV19	TRBJ1-5	-	CASSTTGHNQPQHF	TGTGCCAGTAGTACGACAGGTCACAATCAGCCCCAGCATTTT
-	TRBV7-2	TRBJ2-5	-	CASSPQGRAETQYF	TGTGCCAGCAGCCCTCAGGGGAGGGCAGAGACCCAGTACTTC
TRBD2	TRBV13	TRBJ2-2	-	CASSPPLGREGNTGELFF	TGTGCCAGCAGCCCACCCCTCGGGCGGGAGGGAAACACCGGGGAGCTGTTTTTT
-	TRBV30	TRBJ2-7	-	CAWGLGLRYEQYF	TGTGCCTGGGGATTGGGACTTCGCTACGAGCAGTACTTC
TRBD1	TRBV10-3	TRBJ1-5	-	CAITDTLQGAEQPQHF	TGTGCCATCACCGATACCTTACAGGGGGCAGAACAGCCCCAGCATTTT
-	TRBV19	TRBJ1-1	few	CATRGLTEAFF	TGTGCCACCAGGGGTTTGACTGAAGCTTTCTTT
TRBD2	TRBV29-1	TRBJ2-3	-	CSVDSTSGVTDTQYF	TGCAGCGTTGATTCGACTAGCGGGGTCACAGATACGCAGTATTTT
TRBD1	TRBV19	TRBJ1-1	-	CASTRTEGTGGTEAFF	TGTGCCAGTACCAGAACGGAGGGGACAGGGGGAACTGAAGCTTTCTTT
-	TRBV13	TRBJ2-3	-	CASSTPPGDTQYF	TGTGCCAGCAGCACACCGCCAGGGGATACGCAGTATTTT
-	TRBV10-3	TRBJ1-1	once	CASTDRLNTEAFF	TGTGCCAGCACGGACAGATTGAACACTGAAGCTTTCTTT
TRBD1	TRBV5-4	TRBJ1-2	-	CASSGGQGSPYGYTF	TGTGCCAGCAGCGGCGGACAGGGAAGCCCCTATGGCTACACCTTC
TRBD1	TRBV6-6	TRBJ2-7	-	CASSRQGYEQYF	TGTGCCAGCAGTCGACAGGGCTACGAGCAGTACTTC
-	TRBV28	TRBJ1-4	-	CASSPREGGNEKLFF	TGTGCCAGCAGCCCCCGGGAGGGAGGGAATGAAAAACTGTTTTTT
TRBD1	TRBV5-1	TRBJ2-7	-	CASSWRQGDEQYF	TGCGCCAGCAGCTGGCGACAGGGGGACGAGCAGTACTTC
TRBD1	TRBV23-1	TRBJ1-5	-	CASGTPPRQGAQPQHF	TGCGCCAGCGGGACCCCCCCGAGACAGGGAGCCCAGCCCCAGCATTTT
-	TRBV7-2	TRBJ1-1	once	CASSFAGVTEAFF	TGTGCCAGCAGCTTCGCCGGGGTCACTGAAGCTTTCTTT
TRBD2	TRBV7-3	TRBJ2-1	-	CASSLIGGSYNEQFF	TGTGCCAGCAGCTTAATCGGGGGGTCTTACAATGAGCAGTTCTTC
TRBD1	TRBV7-9	TRBJ1-1	-	CASSLYTGGNTEAFF	TGTGCCAGCAGCTTATATACAGGGGGAAACACTGAAGCTTTCTTT
TRBD1	TRBV18	TRBJ2-5	-	CASSPTGLETQYF	TGTGCCAGCTCCCCGACAGGGCTGGAGACCCAGTACTTC
TRBD1	TRBV9	TRBJ2-1	-	CASSQGTGLKYEQFF	TGTGCCAGCAGCCAGGGGACAGGGCTTAAGTATGAGCAGTTCTTC
-	TRBV27	TRBJ1-1	once	CASSLGAAGNPEAFF	TGTGCCAGCAGTTTGGGGGCAGCAGGGAACCCTGAAGCTTTCTTT
TRBD1	TRBV6-1	TRBJ1-1	-	CASSEEGGVNTEAFF	TGTGCCAGCAGTGAAGAAGGGGGCGTGAACACTGAAGCTTTCTTT
-	TRBV28	TRBJ1-2	-	CASTMGNTYYGYTF	TGTGCCAGTACCATGGGCAATACTTACTATGGCTACACCTTC
TRBD1	TRBV9	TRBJ1-5	-	CASSVGQDPNQPQHF	TGTGCCAGCAGCGTCGGACAGGACCCTAATCAGCCCCAGCATTTT
-	TRBV7-9	TRBJ1-2	-	CASSLGKGTSGYTF	TGTGCCAGCAGCCTGGGGAAGGGGACAAGCGGCTACACCTTC
-	TRBV16	TRBJ1-1	-	CASSQQGWTEAFF	TGTGCCAGCAGCCAACAGGGGTGGACTGAAGCTTTCTTT
-	TRBV6-1	TRBJ2-7	-	CATYPNQKPYEQYF	TGTGCCACCTACCCTAACCAAAAACCCTACGAGCAGTACTTC
-	TRBV13	TRBJ1-2	-	CASSPIRGWRYGYTF	TGTGCCAGCAGCCCCATTCGTGGGTGGAGATATGGCTACACCTTC
TRBD1	TRBV2	TRBJ2-1	-	CASSEAQRGPTNEQFF	TGTGCCAGCAGTGAAGCTCAGAGGGGGCCTACCAATGAGCAGTTCTTC
-	TRBV25-1	TRBJ1-2	-	CASKGPGVRTEYGYTF	TGTGCCAGCAAGGGTCCGGGGGTGCGGACGGAGTATGGCTACACCTTC
TRBD1	TRBV11-2	TRBJ1-5	once	CASSRTGEVGQPQHF	TGTGCCAGCAGCCGGACAGGGGAAGTGGGTCAGCCCCAGCATTTT
TRBD2	TRBV27	TRBJ2-1	-	CASSGLAASLSYNEQFF	TGTGCCAGCAGCGGACTAGCGGCTTCCCTCTCCTACAATGAGCAGTTCTTC
-	TRBV5-6	TRBJ2-1	-	CASSLVATSSYNEQFF	TGTGCCAGCAGCTTGGTAGCGACCAGCTCCTACAATGAGCAGTTCTTC
TRBD1	TRBV5-1	TRBJ1-1	-	CASSTTGAGGTEAFF	TGCGCCAGCAGCACCACAGGGGCGGGAGGCACTGAAGCTTTCTTT
-	TRBV5-1	TRBJ1-1	once	CASSSEANTEAFF	TGCGCCAGCAGCTCGGAGGCGAACACTGAAGCTTTCTTT
-	TRBV29-1	TRBJ2-3	-	CSVRGTLVASTDTQYF	TGCAGCGTGCGCGGGACGTTGGTAGCTAGCACAGATACGCAGTATTTT
-	TRBV18	TRBJ2-7	-	CASSPGHEQYF	TGTGCCAGCTCACCAGGCCACGAGCAGTACTTC
-	TRBV4-3	TRBJ1-4	once	CASSQVRAGVGSSGEKLFF	TGCGCCAGCAGCCAAGTTCGGGCAGGGGTGGGATCAAGTGGTGAAAAACTGTTTTTT
-	TRBV18	TRBJ1-5	few	CASSPGGEYQPQHF	TGTGCCAGCTCACCAGGGGGCGAGTATCAGCCCCAGCATTTT
TRBD1	TRBV5-7	TRBJ1-4	-	CASSQPGIQGAYEKLFF	TGTGCCAGCAGCCAGCCTGGTATACAGGGGGCGTATGAAAAACTGTTTTTT
-	TRBV28	TRBJ2-7	-	CASSLTHSTRSLYEQYF	TGTGCCAGCAGTTTAACCCACAGTACCCGAAGCCTCTACGAGCAGTACTTC
TRBD1	TRBV30	TRBJ2-2	-	CAWSSERQGRTGELFF	TGTGCCTGGAGTTCCGAACGACAGGGGAGGACCGGGGAGCTGTTTTTT
TRBD1	TRBV5-1	TRBJ1-5	-	CASSLTGLSNQPQHF	TGCGCCAGCAGCCTGACAGGGTTGAGCAATCAGCCCCAGCATTTT
-	TRBV4-1	TRBJ1-5	-	CASSLAPVGQPQHF	TGCGCCAGCAGTTTAGCCCCAGTCGGTCAGCCCCAGCATTTT
TRBD1	TRBV5-1	TRBJ1-3	-	CASGDSSSGNTIYF	TGCGCCAGCGGGGACAGCAGCTCTGGAAACACCATATATTTT
TRBD2	TRBV2	TRBJ2-3	-	CASSGDYLTDTQYF	TGTGCCAGCAGTGGGGACTACCTCACAGATACGCAGTATTTT
TRBD2	TRBV5-1	TRBJ2-1	-	CASSLAASSGSRYNEQFF	TGCGCCAGCAGCTTGGCAGCGTCTAGCGGGAGTCGGTACAATGAGCAGTTCTTC
-	TRBV25-1	TRBJ1-1	once	CASVRGSAEAFF	TGTGCCAGCGTACGAGGGTCCGCTGAAGCTTTCTTT
TRBD1	TRBV6-5	TRBJ1-1	-	CASNLGQGNTEAFF	TGTGCCAGCAACCTAGGACAGGGGAACACTGAAGCTTTCTTT